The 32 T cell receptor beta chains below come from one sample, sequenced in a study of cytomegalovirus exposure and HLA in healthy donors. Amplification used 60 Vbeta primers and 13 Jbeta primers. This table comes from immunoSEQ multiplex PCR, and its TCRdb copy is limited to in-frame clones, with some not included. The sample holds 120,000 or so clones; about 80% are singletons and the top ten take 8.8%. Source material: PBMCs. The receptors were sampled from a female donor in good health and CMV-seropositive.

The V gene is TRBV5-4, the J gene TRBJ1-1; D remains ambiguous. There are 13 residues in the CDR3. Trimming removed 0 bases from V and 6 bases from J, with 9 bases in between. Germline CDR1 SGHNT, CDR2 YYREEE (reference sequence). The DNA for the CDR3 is TGTGCCAGCAGCTTGGATATGGGCTCTGAAGCTTTCTTT. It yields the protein CASSLDMGSEAFF.

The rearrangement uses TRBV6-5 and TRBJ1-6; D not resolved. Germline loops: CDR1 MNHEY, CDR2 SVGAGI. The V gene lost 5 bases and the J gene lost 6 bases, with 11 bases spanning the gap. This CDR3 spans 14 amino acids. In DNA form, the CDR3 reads TGTGCCAGCAGTCGATTACAGTTTAATTCACCCCTCCACTTT. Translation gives CASSRLQFNSPLHF.

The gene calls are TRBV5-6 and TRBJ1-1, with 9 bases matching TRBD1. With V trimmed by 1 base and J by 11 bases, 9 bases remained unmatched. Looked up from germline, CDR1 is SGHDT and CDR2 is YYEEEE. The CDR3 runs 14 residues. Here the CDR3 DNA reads TGTGCCAGCAGCTTGTCGGGACAGGGAAGGGACGCTTTCTTT. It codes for CASSLSGQGRDAFF. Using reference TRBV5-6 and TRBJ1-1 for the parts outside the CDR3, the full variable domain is DAGVTQSPTHLIKTRGQQVTLRCSPKSGHDTVSWYQQALGQGPQFIFQYYEEEERQRGNFPDRFSGHQFPNYSSELNVNALLLGDSALYLCASSLSGQGRDAFFGQGTRLTVV.

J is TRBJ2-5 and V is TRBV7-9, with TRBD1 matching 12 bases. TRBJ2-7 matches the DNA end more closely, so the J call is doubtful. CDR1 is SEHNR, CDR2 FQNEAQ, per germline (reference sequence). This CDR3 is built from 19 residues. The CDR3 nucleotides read TGTGCCAGCAGCTCTCCGGGACAGGGGGCCCCCAGGTTTGCCTACGAGCAGTACTTC. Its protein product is CASSSPGQGAPRFAYEQYF.

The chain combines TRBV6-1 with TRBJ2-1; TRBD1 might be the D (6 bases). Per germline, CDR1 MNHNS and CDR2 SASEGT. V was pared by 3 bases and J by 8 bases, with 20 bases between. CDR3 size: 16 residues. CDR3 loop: CASSDGGRGSFHEQFF. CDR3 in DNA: TGTGCCAGCAGTGACGGTGGCAGGGGTTCTTTCCATGAGCAGTTCTTC.

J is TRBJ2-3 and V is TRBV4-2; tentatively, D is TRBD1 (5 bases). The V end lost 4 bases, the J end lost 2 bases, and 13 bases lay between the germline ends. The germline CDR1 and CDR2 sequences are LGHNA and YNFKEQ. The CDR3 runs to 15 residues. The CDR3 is CASSLLGADTDTQYF. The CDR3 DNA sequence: TGTGCCAGCAGCCTCCTAGGGGCGGACACAGATACGCAGTATTTT.

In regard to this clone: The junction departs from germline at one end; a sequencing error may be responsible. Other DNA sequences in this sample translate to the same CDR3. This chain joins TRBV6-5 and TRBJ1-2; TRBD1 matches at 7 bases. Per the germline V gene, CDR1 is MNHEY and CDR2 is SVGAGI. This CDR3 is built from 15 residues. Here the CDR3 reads CASSYSNRGLYGYTF. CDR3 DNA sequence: TGCGCCAGCAGTTACTCGAACAGGGGCCTGTATGGCTACACCTTC.

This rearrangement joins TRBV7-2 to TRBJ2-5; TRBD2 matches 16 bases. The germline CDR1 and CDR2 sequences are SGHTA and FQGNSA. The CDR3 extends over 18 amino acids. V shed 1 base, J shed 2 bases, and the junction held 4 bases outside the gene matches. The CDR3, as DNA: TGTGCCAGCAGCTTAGAGGGACTAGCGGGGGGGTTGCAAGAGACCCAGTACTTC. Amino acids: CASSLEGLAGGLQETQYF.

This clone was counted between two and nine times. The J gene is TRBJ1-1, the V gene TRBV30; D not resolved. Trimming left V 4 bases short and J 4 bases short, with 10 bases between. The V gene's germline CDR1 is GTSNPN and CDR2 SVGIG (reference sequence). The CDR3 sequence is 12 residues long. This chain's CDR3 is CAWTLESTEAFF. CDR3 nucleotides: TGTGCCTGGACTCTGGAGAGCACTGAAGCTTTCTTT.

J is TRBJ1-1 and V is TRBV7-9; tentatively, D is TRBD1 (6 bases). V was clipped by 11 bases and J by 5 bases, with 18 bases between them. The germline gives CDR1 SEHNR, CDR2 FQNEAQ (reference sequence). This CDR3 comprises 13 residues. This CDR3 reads CAGQQGEGTEAFF. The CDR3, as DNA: TGTGCCGGGCAACAGGGAGAGGGGACTGAAGCTTTCTTT.

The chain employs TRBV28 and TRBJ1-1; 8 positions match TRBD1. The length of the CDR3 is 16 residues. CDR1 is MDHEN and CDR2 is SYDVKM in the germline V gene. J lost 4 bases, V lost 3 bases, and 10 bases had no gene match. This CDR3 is CASSFFRGTGVTEAFF. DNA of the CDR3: TGTGCCAGCAGTTTTTTCCGGGGGACAGGAGTCACTGAAGCTTTCTTT.

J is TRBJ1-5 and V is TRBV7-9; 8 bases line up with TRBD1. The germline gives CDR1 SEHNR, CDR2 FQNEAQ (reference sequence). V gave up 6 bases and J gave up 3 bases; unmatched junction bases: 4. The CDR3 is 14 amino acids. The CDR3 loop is CASRTGDLNQPQHF. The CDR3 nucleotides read TGTGCCAGCAGGACAGGGGACCTCAATCAGCCCCAGCATTTT.

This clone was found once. CDR3 nucleotides: TGTGCCAGTACTAGCGGGGACACAGATACGCAGTATTTT. This gives the protein CASTSGDTDTQYF. This chain uses TRBV19 with TRBJ2-3; 9 positions match TRBD2. Unmatched junction bases numbered 1, after V lost 7 bases and J lost 2 bases. The CDR3 sequence is 13 residues long. Germline CDR1 reads LNHDA; CDR2 reads SQIVND (reference sequence). Drawing the rest from reference TRBV19 and TRBJ2-3, the complete variable domain is DGGITQSPKYLFRKEGQNVTLSCEQNLNHDAMYWYRQDPGQGLRLIYYSQIVNDFQKGDIAEGYSVSREKKESFPLTVTSAQKNPTAFYLCASTSGDTDTQYFGPGTRLTVL.

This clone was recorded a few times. The CDR3 region is CASSQVPQGALSEAFF. CDR3 nucleotide sequence: TGTGCCAGCAGCCAAGTCCCACAGGGGGCGCTCTCTGAAGCTTTCTTT. The chain has TRBV4-2 and TRBJ1-1; 9 bases agree with TRBD1. Germline CDR1 is LGHNA and CDR2 is YNFKEQ. Trimming cost V 1 base and J 6 bases; bases outside gene matches: 9. The CDR3 is 16 residues long.

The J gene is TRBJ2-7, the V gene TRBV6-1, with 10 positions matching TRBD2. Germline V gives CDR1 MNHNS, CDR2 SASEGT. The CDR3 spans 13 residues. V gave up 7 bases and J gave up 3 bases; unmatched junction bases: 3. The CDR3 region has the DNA TGTGCCAGCATGTTAGCGGGGGGCTACGAGCAGTACTTC. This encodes CASMLAGGYEQYF.

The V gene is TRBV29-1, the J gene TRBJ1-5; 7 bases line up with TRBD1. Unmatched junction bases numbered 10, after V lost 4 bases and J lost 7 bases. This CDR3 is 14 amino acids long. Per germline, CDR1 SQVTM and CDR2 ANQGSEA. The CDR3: CSVAYGTVGQPQHF. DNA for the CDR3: TGCAGCGTTGCGTACGGGACAGTAGGGCAGCCCCAGCATTTT.

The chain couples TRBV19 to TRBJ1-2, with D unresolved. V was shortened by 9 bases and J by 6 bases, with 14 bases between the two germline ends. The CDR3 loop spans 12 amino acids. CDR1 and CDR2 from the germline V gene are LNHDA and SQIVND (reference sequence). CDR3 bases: TGTGCCAGCCAGAAAGCCGGGAATGGCTACACCTTC. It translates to CASQKAGNGYTF.

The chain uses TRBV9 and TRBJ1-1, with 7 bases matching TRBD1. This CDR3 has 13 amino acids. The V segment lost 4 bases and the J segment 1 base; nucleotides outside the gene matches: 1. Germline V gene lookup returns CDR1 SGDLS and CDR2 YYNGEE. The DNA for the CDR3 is TGTGCCAGCAGCCGACAGGGGAACACTGAAGCTTTCTTT. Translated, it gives CASSRQGNTEAFF.

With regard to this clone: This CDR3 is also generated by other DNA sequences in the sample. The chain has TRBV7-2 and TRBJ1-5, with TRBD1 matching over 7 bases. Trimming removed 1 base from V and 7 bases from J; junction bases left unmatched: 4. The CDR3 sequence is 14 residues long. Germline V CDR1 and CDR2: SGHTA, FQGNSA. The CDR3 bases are TGTGCCAGCAGCTTAGACAGGGGACAGCAGCCCCAGCATTTT. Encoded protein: CASSLDRGQQPQHF.

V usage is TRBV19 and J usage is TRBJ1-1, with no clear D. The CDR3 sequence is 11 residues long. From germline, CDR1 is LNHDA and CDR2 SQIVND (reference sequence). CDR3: CASVVHTEAFF. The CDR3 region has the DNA TGTGCGTCAGTGGTCCACACTGAAGCTTTCTTT.

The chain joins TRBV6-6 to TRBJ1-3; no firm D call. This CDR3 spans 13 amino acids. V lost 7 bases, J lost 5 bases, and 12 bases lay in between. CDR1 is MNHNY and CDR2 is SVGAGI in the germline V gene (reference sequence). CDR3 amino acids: CASTQEPRNTIYF. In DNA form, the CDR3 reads TGTGCCAGCACCCAGGAACCGAGAAACACCATATATTTT.

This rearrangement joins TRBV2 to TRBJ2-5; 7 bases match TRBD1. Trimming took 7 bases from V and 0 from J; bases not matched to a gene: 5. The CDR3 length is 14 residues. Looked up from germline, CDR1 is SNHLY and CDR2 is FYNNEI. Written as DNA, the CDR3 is TGTGCCAGCATGCCACAGGGGCACCAAGAGACCCAGTACTTC. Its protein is CASMPQGHQETQYF.

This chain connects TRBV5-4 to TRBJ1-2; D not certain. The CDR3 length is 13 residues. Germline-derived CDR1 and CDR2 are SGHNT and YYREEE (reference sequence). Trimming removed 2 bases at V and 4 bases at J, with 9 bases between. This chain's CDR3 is CASSFRNSYGYTF. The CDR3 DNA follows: TGTGCCAGCAGCTTCAGGAACAGCTATGGCTACACCTTC.

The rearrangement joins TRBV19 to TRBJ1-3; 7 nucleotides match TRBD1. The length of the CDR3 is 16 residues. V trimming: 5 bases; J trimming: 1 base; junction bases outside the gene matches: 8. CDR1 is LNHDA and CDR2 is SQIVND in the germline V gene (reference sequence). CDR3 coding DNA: TGTGCCAGTAGTTTCCAGACAGGGAGTTCTGGAAACACCATATATTTT. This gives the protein CASSFQTGSSGNTIYF.

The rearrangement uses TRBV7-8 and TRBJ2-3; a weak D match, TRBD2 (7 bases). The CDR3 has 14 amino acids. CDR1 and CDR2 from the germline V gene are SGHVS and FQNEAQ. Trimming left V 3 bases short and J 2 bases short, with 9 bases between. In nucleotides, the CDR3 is TGTGCCAGCAGCTTGGGGGGGGCCACAGATACGCAGTATTTT. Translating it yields CASSLGGATDTQYF.

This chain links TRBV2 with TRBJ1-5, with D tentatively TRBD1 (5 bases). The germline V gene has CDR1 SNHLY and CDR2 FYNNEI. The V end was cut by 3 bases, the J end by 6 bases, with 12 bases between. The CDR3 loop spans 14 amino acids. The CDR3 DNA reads TGTGCCAGCAGTGACTTTGCAGGGTCTCAGCCCCAGCATTTT. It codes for CASSDFAGSQPQHF. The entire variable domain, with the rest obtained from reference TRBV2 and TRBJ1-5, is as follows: EPEVTQTPSHQVTQMGQEVILRCVPISNHLYFYWYRQILGQKVEFLVSFYNNEISEKSEIFDDQFSVERPDGSNFTLKIRSTKLEDSAMYFCASSDFAGSQPQHFGDGTRLSIL.

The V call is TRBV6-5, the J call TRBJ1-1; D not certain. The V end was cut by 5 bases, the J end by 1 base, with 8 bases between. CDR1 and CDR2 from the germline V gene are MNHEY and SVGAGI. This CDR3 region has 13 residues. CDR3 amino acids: CASSLQRNTEAFF. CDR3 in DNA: TGTGCCAGCAGTCTCCAGCGGAACACTGAAGCTTTCTTT.

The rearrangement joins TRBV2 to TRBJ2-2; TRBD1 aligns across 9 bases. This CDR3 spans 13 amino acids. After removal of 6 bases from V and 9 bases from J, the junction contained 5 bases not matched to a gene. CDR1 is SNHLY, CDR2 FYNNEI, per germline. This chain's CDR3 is CASSTGGSRELFF. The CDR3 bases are TGTGCCAGCAGCACAGGGGGCTCCAGGGAGCTGTTTTTT.

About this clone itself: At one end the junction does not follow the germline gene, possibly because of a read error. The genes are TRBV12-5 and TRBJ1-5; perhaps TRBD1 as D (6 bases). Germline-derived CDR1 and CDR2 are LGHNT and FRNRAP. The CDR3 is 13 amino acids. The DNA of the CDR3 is TGTGCTAGTGGCTTGGACAGATATCAGCCCCAGCATTTT. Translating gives CASGLDRYQPQHF.

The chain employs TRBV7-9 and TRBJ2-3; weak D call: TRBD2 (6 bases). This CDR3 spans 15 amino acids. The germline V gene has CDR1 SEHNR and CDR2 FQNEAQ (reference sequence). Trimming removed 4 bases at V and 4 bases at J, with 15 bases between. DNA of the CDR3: TGTGCCAGCAGCTCATTCGGAGGGGCGGCAGATACGCAGTATTTT. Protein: CASSSFGGAADTQYF. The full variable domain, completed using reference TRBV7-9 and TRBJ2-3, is DTGVSQNPRHKITKRGQNVTFRCDPISEHNRLYWYRQTLGQGPEFLTYFQNEAQLEKSRLLSDRFSAERPKGSFSTLEIQRTEQGDSAMYLCASSSFGGAADTQYFGPGTRLTVL.

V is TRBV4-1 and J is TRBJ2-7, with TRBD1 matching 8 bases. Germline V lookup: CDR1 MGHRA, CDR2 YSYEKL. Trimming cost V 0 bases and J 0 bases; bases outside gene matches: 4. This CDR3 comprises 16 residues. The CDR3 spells CASSQDSGQGSYEQYF. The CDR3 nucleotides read TGCGCCAGCAGCCAAGATTCCGGACAGGGCTCCTACGAGCAGTACTTC.

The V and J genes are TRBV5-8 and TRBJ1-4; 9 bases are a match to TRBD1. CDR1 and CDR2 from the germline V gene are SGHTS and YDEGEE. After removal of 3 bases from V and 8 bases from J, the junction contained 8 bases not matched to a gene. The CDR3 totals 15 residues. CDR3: CASSWPGQGNEKLFF. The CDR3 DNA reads TGTGCCAGCAGCTGGCCGGGACAGGGAAACGAAAAACTGTTTTTT.